The next 12 T cell receptor beta chains were all read from a single sample in a study of human T cells and chemical hapten exposure. Sample time point: patch test 3, about 24 weeks after DPC sensitization. Described treatment: therapeutic diphenylcyclopropenone sensitization with weekly scalp DPC. TCRdb re-called the RACE reads with MiXCR, one entry per CDR3 protein. The sample lists 190,000 or so distinct CDR3 sequences, roughly a quarter occurring once. The starting material was whole blood, obtained in connection with sensitization to the hapten diphenylcyclopropenone (DPC). These receptors were obtained from a middle-aged woman with alopecia areata. Some clones in this sample may be carry-over from other donors' samples.

This chain links TRBV6-2 or TRBV6-3 with TRBJ2-2; D remains ambiguous. CDR1 and CDR2 (germline): MNHEY, SVGEGT. Trimming removed 5 bases at V and 7 bases at J, with 5 bases between. This CDR3 contains 11 residues. The DNA for the CDR3 is TGTGCCAGCAGTCCGGACGGGGAGCTGTTTTTT. This encodes CASSPDGELFF.

At least ten counts were recorded for this clonotype. The chain couples TRBV12-5 to TRBJ2-2; D may be TRBD1 or TRBD2 (5 bases each). The germline gives CDR1 LGHNT, CDR2 FRNRAP. CDR3 size: 14 residues. V lost 5 bases, J lost 5 bases, and 12 bases lay in between. The CDR3 region has the DNA TGTGCTAGTGGTCTTGGGGGTGTAACCGGGGAGCTGTTTTTT. Protein sequence: CASGLGGVTGELFF. The full variable domain, rest sourced from reference TRBV12-5 and TRBJ2-2, is DARVTQTPRHKVTEMGQEVTMRCQPILGHNTVFWYRQTMMQGLELLAYFRNRAPLDDSGMPKDRFSAEMPDATLATLKIQPSEPRDSAVYFCASGLGGVTGELFFGEGSRLTVL.

V is TRBV7-9 and J is TRBJ2-1, with unresolved D. Deletions cut 2 bases from V and 5 bases from J, with 16 bases between. Germline V gives CDR1 SEHNR, CDR2 FQNEAQ (reference sequence). The CDR3 runs 16 residues. The CDR3 DNA sequence: TGTGCCAGCAGCTTAATAGGAAAGGAACGGAACAATGAGCAGTTCTTC. Its translation: CASSLIGKERNNEQFF.

This sequence joins TRBV7-2 and TRBJ1-3, with D hard to call. Germline V gene data show CDR1 as SGHTA and CDR2 as FQGNSA. V lost 0 bases to trimming and J lost 1 base, with 4 bases between them. The CDR3 is 14 residues long. CDR3 loop: CASSLAPSGNTIYF. The CDR3 DNA reads as TGTGCCAGCAGCTTAGCGCCTTCTGGAAACACCATATATTTT.

This chain joins TRBV7-2 and TRBJ2-1, with 8 bases identical to TRBD2. The CDR3 has 14 amino acids. With V trimmed by 3 bases and J by 3 bases, 1 base remained unmatched. Germline values: CDR1 SGHTA, CDR2 FQGNSA. Here the CDR3 reads CASSFGTSYNEQFF. The CDR3 DNA reads TGTGCCAGCAGCTTTGGGACTAGCTACAATGAGCAGTTCTTC.

In its sample, this clonotype was seen a few times. This sequence joins TRBV28 and TRBJ2-3; D is unresolved. The CDR3 consists of 11 residues. The germline V gene has CDR1 MDHEN and CDR2 SYDVKM. Trimming pared 6 bases from V and 5 bases from J, leaving 6 bases between. CDR3 residues: CASRIGDTQYF. The CDR3 DNA follows: TGTGCCAGCAGGATCGGAGATACGCAGTATTTT. Full variable domain (missing parts from reference TRBV28 and TRBJ2-3): DVKVTQSSRYLVKRTGEKVFLECVQDMDHENMFWYRQDPGLGLRLIYFSYDVKMKEKGDIPEGYSVSREKKERFSLILESASTNQTSMYLCASRIGDTQYFGPGTRLTVL.

The rearrangement uses TRBV5-5 and TRBJ2-7, with TRBD1 matching over 7 bases. Germline-derived CDR1 and CDR2 are SGHKS and YYEKEE (reference sequence). The CDR3 is made up of 15 amino acids. V shed 3 bases, J shed 3 bases, and the junction held 9 bases outside the gene matches. The CDR3 here is CASSSPGQVDYEQYF. The CDR3 bases are TGTGCCAGCAGCTCACCCGGACAGGTCGACTACGAGCAGTACTTC.

The rearrangement links TRBV27 to TRBJ1-2; D remains ambiguous. This CDR3 has 13 amino acids. Germline assignment: CDR1 MNHEY and CDR2 SMNVEV (reference sequence). The ends were cut back, 6 bases at V and 8 bases at J, with 16 bases in the middle. The CDR3, as DNA: TGTGCCAGCAGCCACGGGTCCCCAACGGGCTACACCTTC. It encodes CASSHGSPTGYTF.

The table lists this clonotype with a few counts. The gene calls are TRBV29-1 and TRBJ2-1; TRBD2 matches 10 bases. The CDR3 sequence is 14 residues long. Germline V lookup: CDR1 SQVTM, CDR2 ANQGSEA. V dropped 6 bases and J dropped 9; count of bases not matched to a gene: 11. The CDR3, as DNA: TGCAGCGTCGATGGACTAGCGGCCCCCTCTGAGCAGTTCTTC. It encodes CSVDGLAAPSEQFF.

This clonotype has a handful of counts. This rearrangement joins TRBV20-1 to TRBJ2-7, with TRBD2 matching over 12 bases. The CDR3 runs 15 residues. V lost 4 bases, J lost 5 bases, and 9 bases stayed unmatched. Germline-derived CDR1 and CDR2 are DFQATT and SNEGSKA (reference sequence). The CDR3 sequence: CSATYGLAGTHEQYF. The CDR3 DNA reads as TGCAGTGCTACCTATGGACTAGCGGGAACCCACGAGCAGTACTTC.

The chain links TRBV27 to TRBJ2-3; D might be TRBD1 (6 bases). V shed 6 bases and J shed 1 base, with 14 bases lying between them. This CDR3 is built from 15 residues. The germline V gene encodes CDR1 MNHEY and CDR2 SMNVEV (reference sequence). The CDR3 loop is CASRPGTIRTDTQYF. For the CDR3, the DNA is TGTGCCAGCAGACCTGGGACAATTCGCACAGATACGCAGTATTTT.

This clonotype has ten or more counts. V is TRBV7-2 and J is TRBJ2-3; 9 nucleotides match TRBD2. This CDR3 has 15 residues. Germline assignment: CDR1 SGHTA and CDR2 FQGNSA. V was pared by 3 bases and J by 2 bases, with 3 bases of the junction left unmatched. The DNA for the CDR3 is TGTGCCAGCAGCTTGCTAGCGGGGACCACAGATACGCAGTATTTT. Translation: CASSLLAGTTDTQYF.